This TCR beta chain was obtained from a study of blood T cell repertoires in COVID-19. Under the authors' procedure: Reference gene primer amplification yielded estimated nucleated cell counts. Profiling relied on immunoSEQ multiplex PCR, and the TCRdb table lists in-frame clones only, not all of them. V, J and clone size were drawn from that table, and D and trimming were deduced from the DNA. The sample has 200,000 to 250,000 clones; 83% are singletons. Enrolled through a virtual design, the participants were between about 18 and 100 years of age and came from around 25 US areas. Participants had their cohort set by participant-reported clinical history. Individuals in the exposed group had encountered a COVID-19 case within 2 weeks preceding study entry. Germline V gives CDR1 MNHEY, CDR2 SMNVEV (reference sequence). V dropped 3 bases and J dropped 3 bases, with 20 bases sitting between them. There are 17 residues in the CDR3.

This clonotype was obtained from a woman aged 45 to 65 who had been exposed to COVID-19. The chain couples TRBV27 to TRBJ1-1, with a possible D match to TRBD1 (5 bases). What was sequenced was PBMCs or T cells enriched from blood (not recorded which). CDR3 sequence reads: CASSFYGRGVRDTEAFF. The CDR3 DNA reads as TGTGCCAGCAGTTTTTATGGCCGGGGGGTGCGGGACACTGAAGCTTTCTTT.